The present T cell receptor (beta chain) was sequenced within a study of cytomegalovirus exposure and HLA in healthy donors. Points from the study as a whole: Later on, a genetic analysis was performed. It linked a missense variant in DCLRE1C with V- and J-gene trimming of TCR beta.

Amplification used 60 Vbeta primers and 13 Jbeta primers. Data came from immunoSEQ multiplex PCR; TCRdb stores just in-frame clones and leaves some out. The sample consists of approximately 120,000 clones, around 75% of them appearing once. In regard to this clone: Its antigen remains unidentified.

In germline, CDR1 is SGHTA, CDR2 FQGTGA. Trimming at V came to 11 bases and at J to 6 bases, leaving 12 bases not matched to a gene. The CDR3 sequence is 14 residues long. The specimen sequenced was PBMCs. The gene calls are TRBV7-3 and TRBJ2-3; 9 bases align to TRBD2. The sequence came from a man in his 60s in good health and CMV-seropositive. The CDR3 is CASQGVAGVDTQYF. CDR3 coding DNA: TGTGCCTCCCAGGGAGTAGCGGGGGTCGATACGCAGTATTTT. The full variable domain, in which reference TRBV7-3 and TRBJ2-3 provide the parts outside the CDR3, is GAGVSQTPSNKVTEKGKYVELRCDPISGHTALYWYRQSLGQGPEFLIYFQGTGAADDSGLPNDRFFAVRPEGSVSTLKIQRTERGDSAVYLCASQGVAGVDTQYFGPGTRLTVL.